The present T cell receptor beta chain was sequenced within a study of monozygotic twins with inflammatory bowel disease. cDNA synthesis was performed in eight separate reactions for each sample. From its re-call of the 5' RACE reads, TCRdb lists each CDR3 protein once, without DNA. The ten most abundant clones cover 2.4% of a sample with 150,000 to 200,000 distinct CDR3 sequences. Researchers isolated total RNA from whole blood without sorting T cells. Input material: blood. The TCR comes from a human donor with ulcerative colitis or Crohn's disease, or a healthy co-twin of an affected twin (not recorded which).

CDR3 sequence: CASSSGRTTEAFF. The chain uses TRBV7-9 and TRBJ1-1. The CDR3 spans 13 residues. Germline V gives CDR1 SEHNR, CDR2 FQNEAQ (reference sequence).